This TCR beta chain was retrieved from a study of PD-L1 blockade in urothelial cancer (dated by TCRdb to about 2017). At the level of the whole study: About 85% of the roughly 29 patients were males with bladder-origin urothelial cancer, and about 60% of the roughly 30 reported a prior smoking history. An ECOG performance status of 0 or 1 was recorded for the patients, and 0 to 3 prior chemotherapy regimens had been received by the patients. Pretreatment tumor samples, along with matched peripheral blood collected serially before and after atezolizumab treatment, underwent TCR sequencing. Blood samples yielded a median of roughly 150,000 T cells and tens of thousands of unique TCRs, with median clonality roughly 0.085. Progression-free survival longer than 6 months counted as durable clinical benefit, and TCR features were additionally tested against both progression-free and overall survival. Durable clinical benefit was achieved by nine patients but not by the remaining 20. In the same patients, pretreatment tumors underwent whole exome sequencing and RNA sequencing in addition to TCR sequencing. Blood samples were analyzed at two time points: 3 weeks after treatment start (second dose) and 6 weeks after treatment start. An exploratory multi-omic analysis was conducted of the somatic, immune and clinical correlates of response to PD-L1 blockade with atezolizumab in urothelial cancer. Twenty-nine patients had pretreatment blood TCR-seq, roughly 24 had at least one posttreatment blood collection, and roughly 24 had tumor TCR-seq.

The full study reports these points: Improved progression-free and overall survival was associated with having pretreatment peripheral blood TCR clonality below the median. Because the sample size was small (n ≈ 29) and many of the analyses were exploratory, the results are meant to be hypothesis-generating. Patients with durable benefit showed greater expansion of tumor-associated TCR clones in peripheral blood 3 weeks after starting treatment (n of about 20, p = 0.022).

Synthetic TCR analog templates were spiked into each PCR so that absolute template abundance could be estimated from read counts. The immunoSEQ assay used bias-controlled V and J gene primers to amplify TCRbeta CDR3 regions from genomic DNA. Sequencing of rearranged TCRbeta segments was done at approximately 20X coverage. Regarding the original processing steps: Clustering was used to correct sequencing errors, and CDR3s were annotated against IMGT to assign V, D and J genes. Downstream analyses used only productive TCRbeta rearrangements, leaving out any out-of-frame or stop-codon sequences. To compute clonality, Shannon entropy was normalized by the log of the number of unique productive sequences and then subtracted from one. Clones differing between time points or between blood and tumor were identified by Fisher's exact test with Benjamini-Hochberg correction at adjusted p below 0.01. This immuneACCESS table, as held by TCRdb, lists in-frame sequences with V and J called but not all clones. Of the missing ones, under half trace to an unresolved V gene in checked studies; the others have no known cause. V and J calls and clone size follow that table, whereas D and trimming were derived from the DNA. A total of about 45,000 clones appear in this sample, over 75% of them only once. In total, the top ten clones hold roughly 25% of the sample.

By sample share, this clone is medium-sized (0.01 to 0.1%). There is no known antigen for this receptor. Nothing much larger sits one base from this clone, and base qualities are not available. Interpreted using the paper, the time point label stands for: pretreatment peripheral blood. The Qiagen DNeasy Blood extraction kit was used to purify genomic DNA from total PBMCs and tumor samples. PBMCs were collected pretreatment and during treatment, and were isolated and stored as previously described. The germline V gene provides CDR1 MDHEN and CDR2 SYDVKM. The CDR3 has 12 amino acids, counting the end cysteine and phenylalanine. The retained sequence is limited to the CDR3, 36 bases, with the frame set at the first base. Trimming removed 7 bases from V and 8 bases from J, leaving 13 bases between the germline ends.

The sequence was obtained from a donor at least 40 years old with urothelial cancer. The receptor chain draws on TRBV28 and TRBJ2-3, with a weak D call of TRBD2 (5 bases match). Material: PBMCs, obtained around atezolizumab (anti-PD-L1) treatment. The CDR3 region reads CASTPPRGTQYF. The nucleotide sequence is given as TGTGCCAGCACCCCACCCCGGGGTACGCAGTATTTT.